Sequencing of this T cell receptor (beta chain) was carried out in a study of B cell selection in AIRE deficiency. Study findings and constraints: Only 9.3% of around 3,900 shared Treg sequences were patient-specific; 31.6% healthy-specific. With only TCRbeta sequenced, about 40% of shared healthy Treg sequences overlapped Tconv.

The repertoire was sequenced with immunoSEQ multiplex PCR; TCRdb's copy has only in-frame clones and lacks some. The repertoire holds about 25,000 clones, with nearly 97% as singletons. J lost 7 bases, V lost 5 bases, and 11 bases had no gene match. Germline V gene data show CDR1 as SGDLS and CDR2 as YYNGEE. The CDR3 runs 15 residues. In regard to this clone: Its target is unknown.

Conventional CD4 T cells were sorted as CD4+CD127+ cells. Control samples were from healthy, unrelated donors. The sequencing input was CD4+CD127+ conventional T cells sorted from PBMCs. The clonotype was recovered from a human donor in good health. The gene calls are TRBV9 and TRBJ2-1, with 8 bases lining up with TRBD2. DNA for the CDR3: TGTGCCAGCAGTTCCACCGGGAGGGCTGGAAATGAGCAGTTCTTC. Its translation: CASSSTGRAGNEQFF.